The 2 T cell receptor beta chains presented below share a single source sample, sequenced in a study of shared clonotypes between healthy human individuals. Selected positively for CCR7 and CD45RO-negative, naive CD8 cells excluded terminally differentiated effector memory CD45RA+ cells. TCRdb keeps only in-frame clones here, not all; method: immunoSEQ multiplex PCR. The data contain some 600,000 clones, approximately 96% of them singletons. The material sequenced was naive CD8+ T cells sorted from blood. The source is a woman aged 25 to 39 in good health.

This chain connects TRBV19 to TRBJ2-3; a weak D match, TRBD1 (6 bases). CDR3 length: 16 residues. V lost 4 bases, J lost 2 bases, and 16 bases lay in between. Germline V lookup: CDR1 LNHDA, CDR2 SQIVND (reference sequence). CDR3 bases: TGTGCCAGTAGTACCCGACAGGAGATTCCCACAGATACGCAGTATTTT. It is translated as CASSTRQEIPTDTQYF.

Of note for this clone: Different DNA sequences within this sample yield the same CDR3. CDR3 residues: CASSEGGSSYEQYF. The CDR3 nucleotides are TGTGCCAGCAGCGAAGGGGGGAGCTCCTACGAGCAGTACTTC. V usage is TRBV9 and J usage is TRBJ2-7; either TRBD1 or TRBD2 may fit D (6 bases each). V lost 3 bases to trimming and J lost 0 bases, with 10 bases between them. CDR1 and CDR2 from the germline V gene are SGDLS and YYNGEE. The CDR3 has 14 amino acids.